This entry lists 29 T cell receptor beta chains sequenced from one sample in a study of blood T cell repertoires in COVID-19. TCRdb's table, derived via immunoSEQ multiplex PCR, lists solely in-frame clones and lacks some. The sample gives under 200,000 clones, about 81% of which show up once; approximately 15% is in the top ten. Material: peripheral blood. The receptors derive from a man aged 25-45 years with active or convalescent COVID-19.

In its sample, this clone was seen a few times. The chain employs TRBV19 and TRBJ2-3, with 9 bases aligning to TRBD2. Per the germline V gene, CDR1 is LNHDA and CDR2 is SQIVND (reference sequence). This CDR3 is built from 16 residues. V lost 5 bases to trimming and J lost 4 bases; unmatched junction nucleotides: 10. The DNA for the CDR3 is TGTGCCAGTAGTGATAGCGGGGGCCGGTCGGCAGATACGCAGTATTTT. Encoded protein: CASSDSGGRSADTQYF.

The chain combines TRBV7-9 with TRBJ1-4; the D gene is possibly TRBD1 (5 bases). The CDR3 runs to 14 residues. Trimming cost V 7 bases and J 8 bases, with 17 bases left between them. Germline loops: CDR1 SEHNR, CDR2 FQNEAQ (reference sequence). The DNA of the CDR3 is TGTGCCAGCATCGGAGGGACGGGCGTGGAAAAACTGTTTTTT. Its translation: CASIGGTGVEKLFF.

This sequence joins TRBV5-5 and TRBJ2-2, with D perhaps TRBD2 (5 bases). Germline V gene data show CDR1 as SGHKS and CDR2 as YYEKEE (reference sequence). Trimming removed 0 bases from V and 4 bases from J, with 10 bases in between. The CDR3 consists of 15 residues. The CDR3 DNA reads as TGTGCCAGCAGCTTGGCCGAGGGAATCACCGGGGAGCTGTTTTTT. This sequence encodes CASSLAEGITGELFF.

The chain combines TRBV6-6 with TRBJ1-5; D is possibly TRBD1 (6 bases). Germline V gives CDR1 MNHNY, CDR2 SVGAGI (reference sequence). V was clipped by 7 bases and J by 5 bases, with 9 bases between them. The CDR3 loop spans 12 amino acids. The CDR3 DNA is TGTGCCAGCACCCACAGGGATCAGCCCCAGCATTTT. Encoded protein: CASTHRDQPQHF.

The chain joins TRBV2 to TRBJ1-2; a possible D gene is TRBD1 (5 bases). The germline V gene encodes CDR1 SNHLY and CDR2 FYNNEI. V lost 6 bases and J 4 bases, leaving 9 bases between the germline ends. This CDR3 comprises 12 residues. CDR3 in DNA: TGTGCCAGCAGAGGGGATACCTATGGCTACACCTTC. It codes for CASRGDTYGYTF.

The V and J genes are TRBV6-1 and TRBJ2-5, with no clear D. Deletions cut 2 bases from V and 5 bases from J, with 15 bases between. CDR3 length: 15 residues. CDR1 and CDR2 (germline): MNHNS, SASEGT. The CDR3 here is CASSEQNQPVETQYF. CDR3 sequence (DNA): TGTGCCAGCAGTGAACAAAACCAACCGGTGGAGACCCAGTACTTC.

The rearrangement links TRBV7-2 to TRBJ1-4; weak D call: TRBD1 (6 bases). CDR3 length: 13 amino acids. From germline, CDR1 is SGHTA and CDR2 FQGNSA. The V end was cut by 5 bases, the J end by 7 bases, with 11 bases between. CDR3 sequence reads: CASSTRTAEKLFF. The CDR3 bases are TGTGCCAGCAGCACCCGGACAGCTGAAAAACTGTTTTTT.

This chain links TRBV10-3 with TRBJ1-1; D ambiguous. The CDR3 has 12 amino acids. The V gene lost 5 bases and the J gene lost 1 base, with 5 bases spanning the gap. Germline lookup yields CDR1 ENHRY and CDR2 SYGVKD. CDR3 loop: CAISPGNTEAFF. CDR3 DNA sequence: TGTGCCATCAGTCCGGGGAACACTGAAGCTTTCTTT.

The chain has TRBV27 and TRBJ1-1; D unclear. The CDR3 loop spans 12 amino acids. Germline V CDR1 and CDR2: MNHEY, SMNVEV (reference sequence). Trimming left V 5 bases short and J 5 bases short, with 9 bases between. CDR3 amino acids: CASSKGGTEAFF. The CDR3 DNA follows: TGTGCCAGCAGTAAGGGAGGGACTGAAGCTTTCTTT.

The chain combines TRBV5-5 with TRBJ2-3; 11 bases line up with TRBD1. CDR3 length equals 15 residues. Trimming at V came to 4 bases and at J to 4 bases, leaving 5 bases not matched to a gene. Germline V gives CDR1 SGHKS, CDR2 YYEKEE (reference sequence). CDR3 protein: CASSLGQGGPDTQYF. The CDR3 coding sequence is TGTGCCAGCAGCCTGGGACAGGGGGGACCAGATACGCAGTATTTT.

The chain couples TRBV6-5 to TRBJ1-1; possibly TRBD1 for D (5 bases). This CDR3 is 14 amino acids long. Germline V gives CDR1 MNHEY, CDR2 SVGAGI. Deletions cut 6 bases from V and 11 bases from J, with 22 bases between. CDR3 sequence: CASSVRGGPDGAFF. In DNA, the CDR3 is TGTGCCAGCAGCGTTCGGGGGGGACCGGACGGTGCTTTCTTT.

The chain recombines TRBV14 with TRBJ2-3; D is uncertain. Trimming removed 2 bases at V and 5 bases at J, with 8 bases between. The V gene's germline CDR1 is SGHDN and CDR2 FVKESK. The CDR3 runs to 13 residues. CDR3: CASSQLAGDTQYF. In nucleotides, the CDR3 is TGTGCCAGCAGCCAACTGGCAGGAGATACGCAGTATTTT.

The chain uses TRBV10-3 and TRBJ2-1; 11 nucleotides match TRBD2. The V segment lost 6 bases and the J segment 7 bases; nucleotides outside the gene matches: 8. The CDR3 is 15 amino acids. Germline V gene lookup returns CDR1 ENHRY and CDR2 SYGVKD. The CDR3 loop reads CAISTLAGVSNEQFF. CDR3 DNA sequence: TGTGCCATCAGCACACTAGCGGGAGTATCGAATGAGCAGTTCTTC.

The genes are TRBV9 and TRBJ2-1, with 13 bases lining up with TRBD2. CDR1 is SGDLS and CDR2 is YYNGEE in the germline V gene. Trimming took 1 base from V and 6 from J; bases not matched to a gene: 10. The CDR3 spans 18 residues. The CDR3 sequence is CASSVSVGGLAGSNEQFF. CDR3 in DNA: TGTGCCAGCAGCGTAAGCGTTGGGGGACTAGCGGGAAGCAATGAGCAGTTCTTC.

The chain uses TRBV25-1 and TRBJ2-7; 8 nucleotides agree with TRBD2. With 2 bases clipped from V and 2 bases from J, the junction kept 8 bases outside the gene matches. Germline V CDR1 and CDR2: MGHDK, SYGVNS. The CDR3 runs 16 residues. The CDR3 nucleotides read TGTGCCAGCAGTGAACGGGGGGGGTTACCTCCCTACGAGCAGTACTTC. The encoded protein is CASSERGGLPPYEQYF.

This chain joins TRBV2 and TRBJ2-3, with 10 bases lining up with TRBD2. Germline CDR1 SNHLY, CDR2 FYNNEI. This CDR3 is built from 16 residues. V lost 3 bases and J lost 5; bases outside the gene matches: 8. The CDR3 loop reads CASSEMRLAGGDTQYF. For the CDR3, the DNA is TGTGCCAGCAGTGAGATGAGACTAGCGGGCGGAGATACGCAGTATTTT. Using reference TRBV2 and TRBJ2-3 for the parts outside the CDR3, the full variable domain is EPEVTQTPSHQVTQMGQEVILRCVPISNHLYFYWYRQILGQKVEFLVSFYNNEISEKSEIFDDQFSVERPDGSNFTLKIRSTKLEDSAMYFCASSEMRLAGGDTQYFGPGTRLTVL.

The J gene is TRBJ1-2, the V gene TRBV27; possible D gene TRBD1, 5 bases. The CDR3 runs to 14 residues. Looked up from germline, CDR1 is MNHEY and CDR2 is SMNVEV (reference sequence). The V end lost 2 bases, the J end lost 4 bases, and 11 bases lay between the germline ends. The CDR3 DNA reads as TGTGCCAGCAGTTTAAGGCAGGGTATCTATGGCTACACCTTC. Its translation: CASSLRQGIYGYTF.

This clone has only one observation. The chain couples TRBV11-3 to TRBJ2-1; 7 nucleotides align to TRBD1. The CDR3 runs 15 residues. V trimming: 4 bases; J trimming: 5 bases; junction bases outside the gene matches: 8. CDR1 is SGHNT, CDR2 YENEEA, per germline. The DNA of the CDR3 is TGTGCCAGCAGCTACAGGGGAACCCTTAACAATGAGCAGTTCTTC. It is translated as CASSYRGTLNNEQFF.

The CDR3 DNA is TGTGCCATCAGTGAGGCAGAAAACACTGAAGCTTTCTTT. Its translation is CAISEAENTEAFF. This chain joins TRBV10-3 and TRBJ1-1; the D is unclear. The CDR3 is made up of 13 amino acids. Germline V gene sequence: CDR1 ENHRY, CDR2 SYGVKD. Trimming took off 2 bases at V and 2 bases at J, with 6 bases between the two ends.

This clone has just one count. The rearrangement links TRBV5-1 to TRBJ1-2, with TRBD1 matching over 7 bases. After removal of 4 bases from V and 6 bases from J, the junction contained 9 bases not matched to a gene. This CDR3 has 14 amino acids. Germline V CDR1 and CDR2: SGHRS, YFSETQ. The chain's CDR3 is CASSGGDRINGYTF. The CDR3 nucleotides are TGCGCCAGCAGCGGTGGGGACAGAATCAATGGCTACACCTTC.

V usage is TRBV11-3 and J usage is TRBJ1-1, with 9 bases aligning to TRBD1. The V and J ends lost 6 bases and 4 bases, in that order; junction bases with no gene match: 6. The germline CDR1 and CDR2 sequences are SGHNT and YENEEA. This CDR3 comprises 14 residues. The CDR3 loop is CASRSQGASTEAFF. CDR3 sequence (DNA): TGTGCCAGCAGGTCACAGGGGGCGAGCACTGAAGCTTTCTTT.

This CDR3 reads CASSAASGVSYNEQFF. For the CDR3, the DNA is TGTGCCAGTAGTGCCGCTAGCGGAGTCTCCTACAATGAGCAGTTCTTC. The chain recombines TRBV19 with TRBJ2-1, with 7 positions matching TRBD2. Germline CDR1 reads LNHDA; CDR2 reads SQIVND (reference sequence). Trimming removed 5 bases from V and 0 bases from J; junction bases left unmatched: 7. The CDR3 totals 16 residues.

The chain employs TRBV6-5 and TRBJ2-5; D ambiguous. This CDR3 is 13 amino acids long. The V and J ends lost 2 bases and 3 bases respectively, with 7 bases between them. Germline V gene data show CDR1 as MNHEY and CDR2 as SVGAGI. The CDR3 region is CASSYGPKETQYF. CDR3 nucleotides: TGTGCCAGCAGTTACGGGCCGAAAGAGACCCAGTACTTC.

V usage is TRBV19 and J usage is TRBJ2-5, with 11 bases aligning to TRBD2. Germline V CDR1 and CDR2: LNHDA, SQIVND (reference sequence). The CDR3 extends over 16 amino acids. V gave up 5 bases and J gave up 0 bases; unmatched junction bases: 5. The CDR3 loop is CASSARLAGNQETQYF. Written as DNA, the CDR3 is TGTGCCAGTAGTGCCCGACTAGCGGGGAACCAAGAGACCCAGTACTTC.

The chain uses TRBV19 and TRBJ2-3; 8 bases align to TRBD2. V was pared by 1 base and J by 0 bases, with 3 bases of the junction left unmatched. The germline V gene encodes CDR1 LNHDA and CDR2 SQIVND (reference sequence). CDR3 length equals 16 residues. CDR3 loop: CASSIAGGGSTDTQYF. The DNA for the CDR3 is TGTGCCAGTAGTATAGCTGGCGGGGGGAGCACAGATACGCAGTATTTT.

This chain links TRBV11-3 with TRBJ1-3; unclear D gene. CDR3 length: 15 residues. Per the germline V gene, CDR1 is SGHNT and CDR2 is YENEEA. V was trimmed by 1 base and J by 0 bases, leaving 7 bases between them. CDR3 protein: CASSLGLSSGNTIYF. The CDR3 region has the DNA TGTGCCAGCAGCTTAGGACTGAGCTCTGGAAACACCATATATTTT.

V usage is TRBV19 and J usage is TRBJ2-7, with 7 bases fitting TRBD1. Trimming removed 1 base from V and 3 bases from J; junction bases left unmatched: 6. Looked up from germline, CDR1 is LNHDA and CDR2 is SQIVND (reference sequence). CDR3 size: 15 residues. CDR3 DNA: TGTGCCAGTAGTATAGTGGCAGGGGGTGACTACGAGCAGTACTTC. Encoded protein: CASSIVAGGDYEQYF. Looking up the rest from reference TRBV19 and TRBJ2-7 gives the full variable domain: DGGITQSPKYLFRKEGQNVTLSCEQNLNHDAMYWYRQDPGQGLRLIYYSQIVNDFQKGDIAEGYSVSREKKESFPLTVTSAQKNPTAFYLCASSIVAGGDYEQYFGPGTRLTVT.

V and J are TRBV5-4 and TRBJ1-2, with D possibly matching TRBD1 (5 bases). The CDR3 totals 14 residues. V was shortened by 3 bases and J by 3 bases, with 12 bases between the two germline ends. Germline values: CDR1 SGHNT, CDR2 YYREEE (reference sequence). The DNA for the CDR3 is TGTGCCAGCAGCTACGGAGGGGATCACTATGGCTACACCTTC. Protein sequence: CASSYGGDHYGYTF.

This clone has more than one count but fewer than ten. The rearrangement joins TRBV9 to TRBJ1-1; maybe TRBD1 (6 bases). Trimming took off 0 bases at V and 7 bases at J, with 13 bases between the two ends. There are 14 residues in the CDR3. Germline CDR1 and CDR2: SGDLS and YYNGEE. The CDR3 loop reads CASSVVGGNGEAFF. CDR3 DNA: TGTGCCAGCAGCGTAGTAGGGGGAAATGGTGAAGCTTTCTTT. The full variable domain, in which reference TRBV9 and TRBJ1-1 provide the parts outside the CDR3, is DSGVTQTPKHLITATGQRVTLRCSPRSGDLSVYWYQQSLDQGLQFLIQYYNGEERAKGNILERFSAQQFPDLHSELNLSSLELGDSALYFCASSVVGGNGEAFFGQGTRLTVV.